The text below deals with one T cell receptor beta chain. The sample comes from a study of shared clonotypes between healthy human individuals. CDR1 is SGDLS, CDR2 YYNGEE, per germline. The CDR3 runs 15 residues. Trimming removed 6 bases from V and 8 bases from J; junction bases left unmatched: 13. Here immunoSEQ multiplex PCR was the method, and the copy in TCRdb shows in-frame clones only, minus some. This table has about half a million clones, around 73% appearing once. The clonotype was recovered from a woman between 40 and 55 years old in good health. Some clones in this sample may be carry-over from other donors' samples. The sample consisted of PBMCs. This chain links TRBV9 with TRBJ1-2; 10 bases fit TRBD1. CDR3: CASTIRGTGDFGYTF. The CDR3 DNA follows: TGTGCCAGCACCATACGAGGGACAGGGGATTTCGGCTACACCTTC.